This T cell receptor (beta chain) is from a study of blood T cell repertoires in COVID-19. The CDR3 runs to 16 residues. CDR1 LGHDT and CDR2 YNNKEL come from the germline V gene (reference sequence). For this clone: At one end, the junction sequence differs from germline, possibly due to a read error.

Original handling: Estimated nucleated cell counts came from reference gene primer amplification. Method: immunoSEQ multiplex PCR; TCRdb's copy keeps in-frame clones and lacks some. From that table come the V and J calls and clone size; the DNA was used to work out D and trimming. The sample has a few hundred thousand clones, around four fifths seen once; the top ten hold less than 20%. This receptor was taken from a woman older than 75 with active or convalescent COVID-19. Material for sequencing was peripheral blood. The V gene is TRBV3-1 (or the pseudogene TRBV3-2), the J gene TRBJ2-4; TRBD1 matches at 7 bases. The CDR3 coding sequence is TGTGCCAGCAGGCAAGCCGCACAGGGGTTTGGGTCCATTCAGTACTTC. Translation: CASRQAAQGFGSIQYF.